A single count supports the clone carrying this T cell receptor (beta chain). Its specificity is unknown. This sample is part of a study of PD-1 blockade in classical Hodgkin lymphoma. This table comes from immunoSEQ multiplex PCR, and its TCRdb copy is limited to in-frame clones, with some not included. The sample records tens of thousands of clones, 65% to 85% being singletons. Every patient was affected by relapse after autologous stem cell transplantation, while exposure to brentuximab vedotin was not uniform. Study conclusions and caveats: Exclusion applied to patients who initiated nivolumab less than 1 year following ASCT. Reported baseline diversity: healthy donors highest, relapsed/refractory patients lowest. Only CD4+ TCR diversity, not CD8+, had risen significantly by C4D1. Newly diagnosed patients and complete responders had comparable diversity at baseline.

Sequencing used peripheral blood mononuclear cells (PBMCs), obtained at baseline. The receptor was derived from a human donor with classical Hodgkin lymphoma.

The CDR3, as DNA: TGTGCCAGCAGCGTATCGGGAGGGGGGGCCAACTATGGCTACACCTTC. Protein sequence: CASSVSGGGANYGYTF. J is TRBJ1-2 and V is TRBV9; the D gene is possibly TRBD1 (6 bases). Germline V CDR1 and CDR2: SGDLS, YYNGEE. V lost 1 base and J lost 2, with 15 bases in between. This CDR3 is 16 amino acids long.